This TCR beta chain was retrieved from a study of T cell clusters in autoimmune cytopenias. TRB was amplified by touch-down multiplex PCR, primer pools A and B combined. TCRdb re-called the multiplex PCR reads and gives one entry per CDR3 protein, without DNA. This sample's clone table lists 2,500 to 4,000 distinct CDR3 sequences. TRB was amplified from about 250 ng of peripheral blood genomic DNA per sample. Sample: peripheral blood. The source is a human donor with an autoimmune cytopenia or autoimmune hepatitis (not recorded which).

The chain's CDR3 is CASCPAGAYNEQFF. The V gene is TRBV6-5, the J gene TRBJ2-1; TCRdb's assignment of TRBD2 cannot be checked, as there is no DNA. Germline V gene lookup returns CDR1 MNHEY and CDR2 SVGAGI. The CDR3 contains 14 residues.